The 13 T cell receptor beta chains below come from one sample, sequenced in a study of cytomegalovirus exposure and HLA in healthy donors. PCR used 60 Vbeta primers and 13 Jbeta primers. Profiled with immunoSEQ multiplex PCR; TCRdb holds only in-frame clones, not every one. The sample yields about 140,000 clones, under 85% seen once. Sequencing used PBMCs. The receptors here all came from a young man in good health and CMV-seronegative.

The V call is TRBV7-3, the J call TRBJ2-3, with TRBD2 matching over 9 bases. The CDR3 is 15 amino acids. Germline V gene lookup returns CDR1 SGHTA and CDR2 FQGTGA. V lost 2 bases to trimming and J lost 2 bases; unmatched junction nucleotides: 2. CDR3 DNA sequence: TGTGCCAGCAGCTTACGCGGGGGGGCCACAGATACGCAGTATTTT. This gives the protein CASSLRGGATDTQYF.

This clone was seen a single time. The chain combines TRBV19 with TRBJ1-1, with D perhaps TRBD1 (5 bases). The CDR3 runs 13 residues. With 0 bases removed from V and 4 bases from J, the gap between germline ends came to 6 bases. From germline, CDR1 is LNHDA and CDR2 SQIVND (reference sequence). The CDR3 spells CASSIEGRTEAFF. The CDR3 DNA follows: TGTGCCAGTAGTATAGAGGGGCGCACTGAAGCTTTCTTT. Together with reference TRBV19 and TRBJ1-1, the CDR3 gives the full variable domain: DGGITQSPKYLFRKEGQNVTLSCEQNLNHDAMYWYRQDPGQGLRLIYYSQIVNDFQKGDIAEGYSVSREKKESFPLTVTSAQKNPTAFYLCASSIEGRTEAFFGQGTRLTVV.

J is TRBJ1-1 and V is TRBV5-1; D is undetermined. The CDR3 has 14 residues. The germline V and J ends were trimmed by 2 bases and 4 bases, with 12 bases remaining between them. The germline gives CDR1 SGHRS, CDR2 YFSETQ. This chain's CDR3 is CASSFFTESTEAFF. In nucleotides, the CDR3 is TGCGCCAGCAGCTTTTTTACAGAGAGCACTGAAGCTTTCTTT.

The CDR3 loop reads CASSPVGEHYGYTF. For the CDR3, the DNA is TGTGCCAGCTCACCAGTAGGGGAACACTATGGCTACACCTTC. The rearrangement joins TRBV18 to TRBJ1-2, with a possible D match to TRBD1 (5 bases). V was clipped by 2 bases and J by 3 bases, with 10 bases between them. CDR1 and CDR2 from the germline V gene are KGHSH and LQKENI. This CDR3 has 14 residues.

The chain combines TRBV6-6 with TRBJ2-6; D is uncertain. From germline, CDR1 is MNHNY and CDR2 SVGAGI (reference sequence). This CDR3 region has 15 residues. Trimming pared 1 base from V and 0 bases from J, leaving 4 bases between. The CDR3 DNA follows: TGTGCCAGCAGTTACTTGGCCTCTGGGGCCAACGTCCTGACTTTC. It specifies CASSYLASGANVLTF.

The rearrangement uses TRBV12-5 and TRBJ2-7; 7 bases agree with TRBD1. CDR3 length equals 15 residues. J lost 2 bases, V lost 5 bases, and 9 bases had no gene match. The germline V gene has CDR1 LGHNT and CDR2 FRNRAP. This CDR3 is CASGLDRQGTYEQYF. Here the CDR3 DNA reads TGTGCTAGTGGTCTCGATCGACAGGGAACCTACGAGCAGTACTTC.

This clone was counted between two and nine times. The CDR3 spells CASSLFTGDTEAFF. The CDR3 nucleotides are TGTGCCAGCAGCTTATTCACGGGTGATACTGAAGCTTTCTTT. The chain is built from TRBV7-2 and TRBJ1-1; D gene ambiguous. The V and J ends lost 2 bases and 5 bases respectively, with 12 bases between them. CDR1 and CDR2 (germline): SGHTA, FQGNSA. The CDR3 consists of 14 residues.

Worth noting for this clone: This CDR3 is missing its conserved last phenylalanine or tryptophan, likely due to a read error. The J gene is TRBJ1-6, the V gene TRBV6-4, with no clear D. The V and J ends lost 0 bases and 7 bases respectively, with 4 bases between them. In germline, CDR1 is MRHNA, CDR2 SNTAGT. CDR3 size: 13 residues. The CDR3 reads CASSDSENSPLHL. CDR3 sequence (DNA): TGTGCCAGCAGTGACTCGGAGAATTCACCCCTCCACCTT.

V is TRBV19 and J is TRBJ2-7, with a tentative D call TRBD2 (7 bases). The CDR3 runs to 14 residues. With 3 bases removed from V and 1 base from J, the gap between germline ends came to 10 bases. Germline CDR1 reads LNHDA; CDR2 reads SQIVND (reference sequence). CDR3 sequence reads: CASSMGGPSYEQYF. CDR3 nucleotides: TGTGCCAGTAGTATGGGGGGGCCGTCCTACGAGCAGTACTTC.

CDR3 bases: TGTGCCAGCAGCTCCTGGACAGACAACGAGCAGTACTTC. Translated, it gives CASSSWTDNEQYF. V usage is TRBV7-9 and J usage is TRBJ2-7; TRBD1 might be the D (6 bases). The germline gives CDR1 SEHNR, CDR2 FQNEAQ (reference sequence). The CDR3 is 13 amino acids. V dropped 4 bases and J dropped 5 bases, with 12 bases sitting between them.

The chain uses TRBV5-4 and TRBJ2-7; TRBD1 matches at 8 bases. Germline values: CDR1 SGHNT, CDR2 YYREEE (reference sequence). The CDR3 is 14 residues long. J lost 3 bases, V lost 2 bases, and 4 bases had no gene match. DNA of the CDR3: TGTGCCAGCAGCTTACAGACAGGGGTCTACGAGCAGTACTTC. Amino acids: CASSLQTGVYEQYF.

The CDR3: CASSLALEVEAFF. The CDR3 nucleotides are TGCGCCAGCAGCTTGGCCCTAGAAGTGGAAGCTTTCTTT. This chain uses TRBV5-1 with TRBJ1-1; D unclear. The CDR3 runs to 13 residues. The V gene's germline CDR1 is SGHRS and CDR2 YFSETQ. The V and J ends lost 0 bases and 8 bases respectively, with 11 bases between them.

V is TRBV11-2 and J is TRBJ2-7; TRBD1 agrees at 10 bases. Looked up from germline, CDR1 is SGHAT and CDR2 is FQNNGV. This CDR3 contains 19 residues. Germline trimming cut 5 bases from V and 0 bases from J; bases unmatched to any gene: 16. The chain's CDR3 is CASSRFPAGDRGLSYEQYF. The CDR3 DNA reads TGTGCCAGCAGCCGCTTCCCTGCCGGGGACAGGGGACTCTCCTACGAGCAGTACTTC. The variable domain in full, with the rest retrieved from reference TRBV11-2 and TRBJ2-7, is EAGVAQSPRYKIIEKRQSVAFWCNPISGHATLYWYQQILGQGPKLLIQFQNNGVVDDSQLPKDRFSAERLKGVDSTLKIQPAKLEDSAVYLCASSRFPAGDRGLSYEQYFGPGTRLTVT.